These T cell receptor beta chains were read from a single sample in a study of glioma-infiltrating T cells after dendritic cell vaccination. Sequencing was performed with immunoSEQ multiplex PCR; in TCRdb, only in-frame clones are kept and a portion is missing. The sample lists approximately 100,000 clones, roughly 76% occurring once. The specimen was blood, collected before dendritic cell vaccination. Receptor source: a human donor with glioblastoma. Both conserved end residues are part of each CDR3. Each record gives: D gene, clone size, V gene, J gene, CDR3 DNA, CDR3 protein. The D gene is left open where the match is weak. Not all rows give a size; the values are once, few, many and, for expanded clones, a class.

>TRBD2|NA|TRBV6-5|TRBJ2-6
TGTGCCAGCAGGCCAGCGGGGGGGGCCAACGTCCTGACTTTC
CASRPAGGANVLTF
>TRBD2|NA|TRBV11-3|TRBJ2-3
TGTGCCAGCAGCTTTAGCGGGGGGGATTACACAGATACGCAGTATTTT
CASSFSGGDYTDTQYF
>TRBD1|NA|TRBV4-1|TRBJ1-2
TGCGCCAGCAGCCAAAACGCCATGGGACAGCACTATGGCTACACCTTC
CASSQNAMGQHYGYTF
>NA|NA|TRBV7-8|TRBJ2-2
TGTGCCAGCAGCGTACGAGACTTCTCCACCGGGGAGCTGTTTTTT
CASSVRDFSTGELFF
>TRBD2|NA|TRBV5-1|TRBJ2-5
TGCGCCAGCAGCCCAGGACTAGCGGGGCCAGGGACCCAGTACTTC
CASSPGLAGPGTQYF
>NA|NA|TRBV5-1|TRBJ2-5
TGCGCCAGCAGCTTCGACGCGGGAGAGACCCAGTACTTC
CASSFDAGETQYF
>NA|NA|TRBV5-5|TRBJ1-1
TGTGCCAGCAGCTTTTTTCCCAGGGGCGAGACTGAAGCTTTCTTT
CASSFFPRGETEAFF
>NA|NA|TRBV19|TRBJ1-2
TGTGCCAGTAGTCCTCAATACATCGGAGGAAACTATGGCTATACCTTC
CASSPQYIGGNYGYTF
>TRBD1|NA|TRBV6-1|TRBJ1-4
TGTGCCAGCAGACAAACAGGGGTCGAAAAACTGTTTTTT
CASRQTGVEKLFF
>NA|few|TRBV19|TRBJ2-5
TGTGGCACAGCCACATATGAGACCCAGTACTTC
CGTATYETQYF
>NA|once|TRBV19|TRBJ1-1
TGTGCCAGTAGAAGGACACAGAACACTGAAGCTTTCTTT
CASRRTQNTEAFF
>NA|NA|TRBV27|TRBJ1-4
TGTGCCAGCAGTCCGGACACAACTAATGAAAAACTGTTTTTT
CASSPDTTNEKLFF
>TRBD1|NA|TRBV7-6|TRBJ1-6
TGTGCCAGCAGCTTATTGGAGGGACAGGGGTGGACCTATAATTCACCCCTCCACTTT
CASSLLEGQGWTYNSPLHF
>NA|NA|TRBV30|TRBJ1-4
TGTGCCTGGAGCGAATGGACCGTGGGGGCTGAAAAACTGTTTTTT
CAWSEWTVGAEKLFF